This paragraph reports one T cell receptor (beta chain). The germline CDR1 and CDR2 sequences are MDHEN and SYDVKM. Trimming removed 6 bases from V and 5 bases from J; junction bases left unmatched: 8. This CDR3 has 15 residues. This entry comes from a study of blood T cell repertoires in COVID-19. As for the study in general: Samples taken during acute and convalescent COVID-19 were collected in the United States, Italy and Spain. Sources were T cells, B-cell-depleted T cells, or PBMCs; the material itself was cDNA or gDNA.

In the original processing: For nucleated cells, counts were estimated from reference gene primer amplification. Only in-frame clones appear in the TCRdb table, and some are missing; sequencing was by immunoSEQ multiplex PCR. D and trimming come from the DNA, and the V and J calls and clone size come from that table. The data show roughly 41,000 clones, 80% to 90% seen once. This rearrangement joins TRBV28 to TRBJ2-2; 8 bases match TRBD2. The sequenced sample consisted of peripheral blood. The clonotype originates from a human donor in a cohort sampled during active COVID-19. CDR3 DNA: TGTGCCAGCAGAGCCGGGACGGGAGGGACCGGGGAGCTGTTTTTT. This gives the protein CASRAGTGGTGELFF.